This T cell receptor beta chain emerged from a study of shared clonotypes between healthy human individuals. On this clone itself: Its target is not known. The same CDR3 also results from other DNA sequences found in this sample.

CDR3 length: 14 residues. Per germline, CDR1 MDHEN and CDR2 SYDVKM. Trimming left V 5 bases short and J 3 bases short, with 11 bases between. General observations from the study: For naive CD4 cells, roughly 4.6% of clonotypes were shared across a handful of donors. Incomplete sequencing of sorted subsets was indicated by rarefaction despite large depth.

Libraries were prepared by immunoSEQ multiplex PCR; TCRdb keeps only in-frame clonotypes and omits some of them. The table lists 330,000 or so clones, around four fifths of them singletons, with over 9.5% in the top ten. The receptor was isolated from a man aged 30 to 39 in good health. Sequenced material: memory CD4+ T cells sorted from blood. Indicated subset: CD45RA-negative fraction. The V gene is TRBV28, the J gene TRBJ1-5; D uncertain. CDR3 sequence reads: CASSPLGINQPQHF. The DNA of the CDR3 is TGTGCCAGCAGTCCCCTCGGGATCAATCAGCCCCAGCATTTT.